This record covers a single T cell receptor (beta chain). Antigen specificity is unknown. The source of the sample is a study of T cell responses to AZD1222 COVID-19 vaccine. Using immunoSEQ multiplex PCR, the repertoire was profiled, and TCRdb retains in-frame clones only, with some absent. This repertoire shows some 60,000 clones, over 60% found once; its top ten account for roughly 4%. Regarding the study as a whole: The CD4 TCRs associated with vaccination extended across spike and predominated at 160-218 and 743-854. A mostly white British donor set with more females was recruited, and clonal diversity was possibly underestimated. An increase in Spike-specific TCR breadth and depth was observed after two AZD1222 doses.

Second-dose schedules of about 4 or about 12 weeks were combined. The CDR3 runs to 15 residues. Looked up from germline, CDR1 is MDHEN and CDR2 is SYDVKM. J was trimmed by 5 bases and V by 6 bases; bases with no gene match: 13. The genes are TRBV28 and TRBJ2-7, with 7 nucleotides matching TRBD2. This sample comprised peripheral blood, obtained 28 days after the second AZD1222 dose. This sequence was found in an adult who received the AZD1222 COVID-19 vaccine. The CDR3 loop is CASSAPGTTLDEQYF. Here the CDR3 DNA reads TGTGCCAGCAGCGCGCCCGGGACTACCCTCGACGAGCAGTACTTC.